The sequence of this T cell receptor (beta chain) was determined in a study of blood T cell repertoires in COVID-19. Study background: The United States, Italy and Spain provided the acute and convalescent COVID-19 samples. In each case, the material was cDNA or gDNA derived from T cells, B-cell-depleted T cells, or PBMCs.

How the authors handled the data: Amplifying reference gene primers gave estimates of nucleated cell counts. Measured with immunoSEQ multiplex PCR; TCRdb has only the in-frame clones, and not every one. The V and J calls and the clone size are those of that table, but D and trimming were determined from the DNA. Here the sample spans around 250,000 clones, around 86% being singletons. V lost 2 bases, J lost 4 bases, and 7 bases stayed unmatched. The CDR3 is 15 amino acids. The V gene's germline CDR1 is SGHRS and CDR2 YFSETQ. The receptor was derived from a man aged 18 to 35 with active or convalescent COVID-19. The sequenced material came from peripheral blood. The genes are TRBV5-1 and TRBJ2-3; TRBD1 agrees at 7 bases. The CDR3 DNA sequence: TGCGCCAGCAGCTTAGGACAGGTGGGCTCAGATACGCAGTATTTT. It translates to CASSLGQVGSDTQYF.